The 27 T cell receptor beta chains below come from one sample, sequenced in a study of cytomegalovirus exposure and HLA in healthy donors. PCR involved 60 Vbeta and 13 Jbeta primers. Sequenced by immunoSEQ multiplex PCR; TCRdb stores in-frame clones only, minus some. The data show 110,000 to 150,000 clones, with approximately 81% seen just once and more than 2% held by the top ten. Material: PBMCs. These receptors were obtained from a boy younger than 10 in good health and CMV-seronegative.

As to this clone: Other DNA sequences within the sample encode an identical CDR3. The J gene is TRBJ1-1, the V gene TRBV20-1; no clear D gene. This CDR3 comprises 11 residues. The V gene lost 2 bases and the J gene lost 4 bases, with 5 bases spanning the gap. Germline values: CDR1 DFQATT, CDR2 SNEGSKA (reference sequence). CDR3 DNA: TGCAGTGCTAGATCGGGCACTGAAGCTTTCTTT. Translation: CSARSGTEAFF.

The CDR3 spells CASSKTGERNPQHF. As DNA, the CDR3 is TGTGCCAGCAGTAAGACAGGGGAAAGGAACCCCCAGCATTTT. V is TRBV25-1 and J is TRBJ1-5, with 8 bases that match TRBD1. This CDR3 is 14 amino acids long. CDR1 is MGHDK, CDR2 SYGVNS, per germline. The J segment lost 10 bases and the V segment lost 5 bases, leaving 10 bases of the junction unmatched.

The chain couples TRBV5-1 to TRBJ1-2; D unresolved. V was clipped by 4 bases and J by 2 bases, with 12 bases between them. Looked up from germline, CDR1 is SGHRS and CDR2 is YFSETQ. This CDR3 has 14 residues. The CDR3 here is CASSGRGGNYGYTF. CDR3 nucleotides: TGCGCCAGCAGCGGCCGAGGTGGGAACTATGGCTACACCTTC.

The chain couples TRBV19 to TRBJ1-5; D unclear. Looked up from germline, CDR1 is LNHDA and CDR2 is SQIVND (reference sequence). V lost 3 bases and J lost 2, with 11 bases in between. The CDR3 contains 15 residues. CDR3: CASSIWRAGNQPQHF. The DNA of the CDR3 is TGTGCCAGTAGTATCTGGAGGGCCGGCAATCAGCCCCAGCATTTT.

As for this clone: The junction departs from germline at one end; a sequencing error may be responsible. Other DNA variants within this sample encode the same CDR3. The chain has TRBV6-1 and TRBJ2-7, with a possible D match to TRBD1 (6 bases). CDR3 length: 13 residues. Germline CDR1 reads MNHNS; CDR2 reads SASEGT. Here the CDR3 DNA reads TGTGCCAGCAGTCCTGAGACAGGTCCGCCGTTGCCCTTC. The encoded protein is CASSPETGPPLPF.

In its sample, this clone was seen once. DNA of the CDR3: TGTGCCATCAGTGGCGGGGGCCGGGAGACCCAGTACTTC. It codes for CAISGGGRETQYF. The rearrangement uses TRBV10-3 and TRBJ2-5; tentative D call: TRBD2 (7 bases). Germline-derived CDR1 and CDR2 are ENHRY and SYGVKD. This CDR3 contains 13 residues. Deletions cut 4 bases from V and 5 bases from J, with 11 bases between.

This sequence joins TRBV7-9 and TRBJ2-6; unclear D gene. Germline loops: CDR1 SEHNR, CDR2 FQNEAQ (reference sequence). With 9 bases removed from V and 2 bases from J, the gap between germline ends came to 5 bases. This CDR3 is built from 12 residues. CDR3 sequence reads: CASGPGANVLTF. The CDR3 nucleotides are TGTGCCAGTGGCCCTGGGGCCAACGTCCTGACTTTC.

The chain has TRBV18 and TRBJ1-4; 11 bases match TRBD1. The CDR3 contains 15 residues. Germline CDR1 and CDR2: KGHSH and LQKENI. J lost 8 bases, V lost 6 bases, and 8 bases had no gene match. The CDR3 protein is CASSPPGQGGEKLFF. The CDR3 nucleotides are TGTGCCAGCTCTCCGCCGGGACAGGGGGGCGAAAAACTGTTTTTT. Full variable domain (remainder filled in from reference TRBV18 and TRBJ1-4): NAGVMQNPRHLVRRRGQEARLRCSPMKGHSHVYWYRQLPEEGLKFMVYLQKENIIDESGMPKERFSAEFPKEGPSILRIQQVVRGDSAAYFCASSPPGQGGEKLFFGSGTQLSVL.

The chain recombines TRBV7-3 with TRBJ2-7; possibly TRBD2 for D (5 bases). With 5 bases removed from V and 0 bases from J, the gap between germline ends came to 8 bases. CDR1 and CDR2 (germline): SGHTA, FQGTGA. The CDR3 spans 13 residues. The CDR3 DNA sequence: TGTGCCAGCAGCCTCGGGATCTCCTACGAGCAGTACTTC. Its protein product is CASSLGISYEQYF.

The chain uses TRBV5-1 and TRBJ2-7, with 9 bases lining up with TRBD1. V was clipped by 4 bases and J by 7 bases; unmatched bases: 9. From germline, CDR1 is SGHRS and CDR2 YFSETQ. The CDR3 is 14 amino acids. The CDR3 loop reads CASSPAGTGSEQYF. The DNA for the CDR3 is TGCGCCAGCAGCCCGGCCGGGACAGGGAGTGAGCAGTACTTC.

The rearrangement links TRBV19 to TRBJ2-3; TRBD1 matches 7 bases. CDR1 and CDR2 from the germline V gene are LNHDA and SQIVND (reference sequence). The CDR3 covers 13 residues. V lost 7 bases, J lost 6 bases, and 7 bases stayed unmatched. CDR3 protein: CASTRDSQDTQYF. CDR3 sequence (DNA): TGTGCCAGTACCCGGGACAGCCAGGATACGCAGTATTTT.

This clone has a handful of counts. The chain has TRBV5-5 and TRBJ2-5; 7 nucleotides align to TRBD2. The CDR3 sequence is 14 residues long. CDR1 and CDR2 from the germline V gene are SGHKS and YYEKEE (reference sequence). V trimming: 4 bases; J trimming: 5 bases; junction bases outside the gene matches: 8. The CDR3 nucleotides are TGTGCCAGCAGCGGTGGCGAGGGAGGGGAGACCCAGTACTTC. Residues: CASSGGEGGETQYF.

For the CDR3, the DNA is TGCGCCAGCCCTGGAGGCGAACAGGGGATATTGAACACTGAAGCTTTCTTT. Translated: CASPGGEQGILNTEAFF. This chain connects TRBV5-1 to TRBJ1-1; TRBD1 matches 7 bases. The trim removed 7 bases at V and 0 bases at J, leaving 15 bases unmatched. The CDR3 totals 17 residues. Germline V CDR1 and CDR2: SGHRS, YFSETQ.

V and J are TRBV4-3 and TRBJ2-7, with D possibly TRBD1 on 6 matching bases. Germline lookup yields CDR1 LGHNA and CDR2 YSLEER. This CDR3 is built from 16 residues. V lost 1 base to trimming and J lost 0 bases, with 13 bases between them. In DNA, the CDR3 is TGCGCCAGCAGCCAAGTGTCACAGGGCAACTCCTACGAGCAGTACTTC. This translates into CASSQVSQGNSYEQYF.

This chain's CDR3 is CASSIVPSGRVQNIQYF. The CDR3 region has the DNA TGTGCCAGTAGTATCGTTCCTAGCGGGAGGGTCCAAAACATTCAGTACTTC. This rearrangement joins TRBV19 to TRBJ2-4; 12 positions match TRBD2. The CDR3 covers 17 residues. Unmatched junction bases numbered 8, after V lost 3 bases and J lost 5 bases. Germline V lookup: CDR1 LNHDA, CDR2 SQIVND (reference sequence).

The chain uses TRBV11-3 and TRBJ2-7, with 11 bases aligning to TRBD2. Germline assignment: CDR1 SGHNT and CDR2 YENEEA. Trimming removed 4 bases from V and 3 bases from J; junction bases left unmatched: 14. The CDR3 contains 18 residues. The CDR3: CASSSRRTSGPTNYEQYF. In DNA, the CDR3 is TGTGCCAGCAGCTCGAGGAGGACTAGCGGGCCCACCAACTACGAGCAGTACTTC.

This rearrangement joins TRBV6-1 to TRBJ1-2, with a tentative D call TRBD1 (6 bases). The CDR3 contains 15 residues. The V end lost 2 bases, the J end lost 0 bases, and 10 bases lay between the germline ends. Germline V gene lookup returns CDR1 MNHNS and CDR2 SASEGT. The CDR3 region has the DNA TGTGCCAGCAGTGAACAGGGGCTAGCTAACTATGGCTACACCTTC. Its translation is CASSEQGLANYGYTF.

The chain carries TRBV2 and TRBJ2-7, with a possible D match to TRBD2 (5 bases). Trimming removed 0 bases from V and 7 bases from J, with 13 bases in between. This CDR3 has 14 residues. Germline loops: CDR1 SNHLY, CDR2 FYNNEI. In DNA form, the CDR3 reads TGTGCCAGCAGTGAAGCGCTAAGATCGGGGGAGCAGTACTTC. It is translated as CASSEALRSGEQYF. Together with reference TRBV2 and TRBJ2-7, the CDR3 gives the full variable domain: EPEVTQTPSHQVTQMGQEVILRCVPISNHLYFYWYRQILGQKVEFLVSFYNNEISEKSEIFDDQFSVERPDGSNFTLKIRSTKLEDSAMYFCASSEALRSGEQYFGPGTRLTVT.

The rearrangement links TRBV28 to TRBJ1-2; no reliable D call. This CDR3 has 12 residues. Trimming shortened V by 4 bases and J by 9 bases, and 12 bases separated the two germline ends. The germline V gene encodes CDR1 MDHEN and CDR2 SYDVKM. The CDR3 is CASSWAAHSYTF. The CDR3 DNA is TGTGCCAGCAGTTGGGCTGCGCATAGCTACACCTTC.

As DNA, the CDR3 is TGTGCCAGCAAGAGGACAGATACGCAGTATTTT. It translates to CASKRTDTQYF. The V and J genes are TRBV6-5 and TRBJ2-3; D not resolved. The V end lost 7 bases, the J end lost 3 bases, and 5 bases lay between the germline ends. Germline loops: CDR1 MNHEY, CDR2 SVGAGI. This CDR3 region has 11 residues.

CDR3 in amino acids: CSVGYRGVGGYTF. CDR3 bases: TGCAGCGTTGGTTACAGGGGGGTAGGTGGCTACACCTTC. The V and J genes are TRBV29-1 and TRBJ1-2, with 8 nucleotides matching TRBD1. J lost 7 bases, V lost 4 bases, and 8 bases had no gene match. This CDR3 is 13 amino acids long. Germline CDR1 is SQVTM and CDR2 is ANQGSEA.

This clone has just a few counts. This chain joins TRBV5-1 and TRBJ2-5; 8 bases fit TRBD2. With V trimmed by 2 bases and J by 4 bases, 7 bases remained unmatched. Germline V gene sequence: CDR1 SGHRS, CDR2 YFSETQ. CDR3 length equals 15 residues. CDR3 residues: CASSFAPREGETQYF. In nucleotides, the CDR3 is TGCGCCAGCAGCTTCGCACCCCGGGAGGGAGAGACCCAGTACTTC.

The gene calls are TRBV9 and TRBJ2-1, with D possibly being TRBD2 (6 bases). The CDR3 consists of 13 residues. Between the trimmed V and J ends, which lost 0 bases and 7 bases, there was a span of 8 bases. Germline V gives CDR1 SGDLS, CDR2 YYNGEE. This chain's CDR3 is CASSVAGGNEQFF. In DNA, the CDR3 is TGTGCCAGCAGCGTAGCTGGGGGGAATGAGCAGTTCTTC.

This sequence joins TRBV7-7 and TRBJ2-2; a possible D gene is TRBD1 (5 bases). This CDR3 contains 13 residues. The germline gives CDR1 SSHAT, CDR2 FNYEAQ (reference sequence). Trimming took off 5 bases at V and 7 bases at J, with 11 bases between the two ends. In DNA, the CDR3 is TGTGCCAGCAGCCCCAGGGTTTACGGGGAGCTGTTTTTT. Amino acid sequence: CASSPRVYGELFF.

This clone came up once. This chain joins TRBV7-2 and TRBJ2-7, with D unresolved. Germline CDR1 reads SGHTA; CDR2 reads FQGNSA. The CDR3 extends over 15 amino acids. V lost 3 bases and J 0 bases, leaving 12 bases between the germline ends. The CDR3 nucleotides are TGTGCCAGCAGCTTCAGTAGCTCTTTCTCCTACGAGCAGTACTTC. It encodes CASSFSSSFSYEQYF.

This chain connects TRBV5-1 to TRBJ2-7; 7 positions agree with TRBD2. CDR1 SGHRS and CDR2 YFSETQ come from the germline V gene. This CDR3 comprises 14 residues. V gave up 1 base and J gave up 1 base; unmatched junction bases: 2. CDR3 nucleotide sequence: TGCGCCAGCAGCTTGTCGCGGGGGTCCTACGAGCAGTACTTC. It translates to CASSLSRGSYEQYF.

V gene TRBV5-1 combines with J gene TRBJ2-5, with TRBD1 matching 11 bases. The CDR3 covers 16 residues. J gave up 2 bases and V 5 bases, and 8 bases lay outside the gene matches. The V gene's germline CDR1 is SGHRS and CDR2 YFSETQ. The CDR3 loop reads CASSQRTGGSQETQYF. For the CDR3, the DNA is TGCGCCAGCAGTCAAAGGACAGGGGGCTCTCAAGAGACCCAGTACTTC.